This paragraph covers one TCR beta chain sequence. Antigen specificity is unknown. The cDNA was generated through 5'RACE incorporating 10-nucleotide random UMIs. Each CDR3 protein is one row after TCRdb ran MiXCR on the 5' RACE reads. The sample has more than 50,000 distinct CDR3 sequences; about 4.2% are singletons. This sample was taken from a study of neurological immune-mediated disorders. This CDR3 region has 14 residues. Germline assignment: CDR1 DFQATT and CDR2 SNEGSKA (reference sequence). With V trimmed by 2 bases and J by 4 bases, 7 bases remained unmatched. Unsorted libraries were derived from 2 million PBMCs stored at -80 C. Study-level findings and limits: Levels of TCR clonal expansion peaked in HTLV-1-associated myelopathy and reached their lowest in multiple sclerosis, under those of healthy controls. CDR3 amino acid sequences of expanded clones were not shared across subjects, a result suggesting private repertoires in all groups.

The sequenced material came from PBMCs. This receptor was obtained from a man aged 30 to 39 with multiple sclerosis. This sequence joins TRBV20-1 and TRBJ2-7, with 8 bases matching TRBD1. CDR3 coding DNA: TGCAGTGCTAGAAACCAAGACAGGGGTTACGAGCAGTACTTC. It codes for CSARNQDRGYEQYF.